Listed below are T cell receptor beta chains from one sample, sequenced in a study of blood T cells in healthy people across ages. One entry per CDR3 protein, called by TCRdb with MiXCR from the 5' RACE reads. The table has more than 1,400,000 distinct CDR3 sequences, roughly 40% seen once; the top ten hold roughly 7.7%. The sequenced sample consisted of blood. All receptors derive from a woman between 18 and 29 years old in good health. CDR3s include the opening cysteine and the closing phenylalanine or tryptophan. The order of the fields is CDR3 DNA, CDR3 protein, D gene, clone size, J gene, V gene. A D gene is named only where the DNA matches it firmly. Clone size is stated in some rows and not others, as once, few, many or a class when expanded.

TGTGCCAGTAGAAACAGGGTAACTCAGCCCCAGCATTTT CASRNRVTQPQHF NA NA TRBJ1-5 TRBV2
TGCAGCGTTGGGCAGGGTCCCCGCTACTATGGCTACACCTTC CSVGQGPRYYGYTF NA NA TRBJ1-2 TRBV29-1
TGTGCGTCGGGGGAGTGGGGCAATCAGCCCCAGCATTTT CASGEWGNQPQHF NA NA TRBJ1-5 TRBV12-3/TRBV12-4
TGTGCCAGCAGCCCCGGACAGGCTCCTGCCCACGAGCAGTACTTC CASSPGQAPAHEQYF TRBD1 NA TRBJ2-7 TRBV7-9
TGTGCCATCAGTGACAGGGAGAACTATGGCTACACCTTC CAISDRENYGYTF NA many TRBJ1-2 TRBV10-3
TGTGCCAGCAGCACCGGGACCAGTCCCTACGAGCAGTACTTC CASSTGTSPYEQYF NA few TRBJ2-7 TRBV28
TGCAGTGCTCGTCGTGGGCTAGCGGGATCGAGGACGGAGACCCAGTACTTC CSARRGLAGSRTETQYF TRBD2 few TRBJ2-5 TRBV20-1
TGTGCCATCAGTGAGTCGGGGCAGGACTATGGCTACACCTTC CAISESGQDYGYTF NA few TRBJ1-2 TRBV10-3
TGTGCCAGCAGCTGGACAGGGCCCCACAATGAGCAGTTCTTC CASSWTGPHNEQFF TRBD1 few TRBJ2-1 TRBV12-3/TRBV12-4
TGTGCTAGCAGCTTGGGCGGCCCCTCCGAGGTCCAGTACTTC CASSLGGPSEVQYF NA NA TRBJ2-7 TRBV7-7
TGTGCCAGCATCGGGACTAGCGGGAGCACCGGGGAGCTGTTTTTT CASIGTSGSTGELFF TRBD2 NA TRBJ2-2 TRBV2
TGTGCCAGCAGCTCACTAGCGGGGGGACACTACAATGAGCAGTTCTTC CASSSLAGGHYNEQFF TRBD2 NA TRBJ2-1 TRBV7-2
TGTGCCAGCAGTTACTCGGGGACTAGCTTTTCCTACGAGCAGTACTTC CASSYSGTSFSYEQYF TRBD2 NA TRBJ2-7 TRBV6-6
TGCGCCAGCAGCCAAGACTGGACAGAGAGCACAGATACGCAGTATTTT CASSQDWTESTDTQYF NA NA TRBJ2-3 TRBV4-1
TGTGCCAGCAGCTTGATCGCGGGGAGCACAGATACGCAGTATTTT CASSLIAGSTDTQYF NA NA TRBJ2-3 TRBV7-3
TGCAGTGCTAGGGTCAGGGGATTTGAAGCTTTCTTT CSARVRGFEAFF NA few TRBJ1-1 TRBV20-1
TGCAGTGCTACGGTACACGCAGGGGCGGAGCAGCCCCAGCATTTT CSATVHAGAEQPQHF NA few TRBJ1-5 TRBV20-1
TGCAGTGCTAGAGGACACTTCTCCTACGAGCAGTACTTC CSARGHFSYEQYF NA NA TRBJ2-7 TRBV20-1
TGTGCCACCAGCAGAGATCCCACCGGGGAGCTGTTTTTT CATSRDPTGELFF NA NA TRBJ2-2 TRBV15
TGCAGCGTTGTTGGACAGGGTCCTGGCGAGCAGTACTTC CSVVGQGPGEQYF TRBD1 many TRBJ2-7 TRBV29-1
TGTGCCAGCAGTCTTCAGGGGGTAGATTCAGAGCAGTACTTC CASSLQGVDSEQYF TRBD1 once TRBJ2-5 TRBV6-5
TGTGCCAGCAGCTTTGGACTAGTCGGAGATCTATACAATGAGCAGTTCTTC CASSFGLVGDLYNEQFF TRBD2 few TRBJ2-1 TRBV3-1
TGTGCCAGCAGCTGGGGGGGGGGCCCAGATACGCAGTATTTT CASSWGGGPDTQYF NA NA TRBJ2-3 TRBV5-6
TGTGCCAGCAGCTTAAACGGGGCGGGTACAGATACGCAGTATTTT CASSLNGAGTDTQYF NA NA TRBJ2-3 TRBV3-1
TGCAGTGCTAGGGTAGCAGCCAACGTAGCCGAGCAGTACTTC CSARVAANVAEQYF NA NA TRBJ2-7 TRBV20-1
TGTGCTAGCAGCTGGGGGGAGATGCAAGAGACCCAGTACTTC CASSWGEMQETQYF NA NA TRBJ2-5 TRBV7-7
TGTGCCAGCAGCTCCCTGATTGGGAGGGCTGCCTACAATGAGCAGTTCTTC CASSSLIGRAAYNEQFF TRBD2 once TRBJ2-1 TRBV11-2
TGTGCCAGCAGCCAAGCGGGACAGGGGTCGTATGGCTACACCTTC CASSQAGQGSYGYTF TRBD1 NA TRBJ1-2 TRBV14
TGCGCCAGCAGCTTGGTACAGGGAGGCACCGGGGAGCTGTTTTTT CASSLVQGGTGELFF NA NA TRBJ2-2 TRBV5-1
TGCGCCAGCAGCCAAGCTTTGTCTGGTGACACTGAAGCTTTCTTT CASSQALSGDTEAFF NA few TRBJ1-1 TRBV4-1
TGTGCCAGCAGCGGAAAAGGAGGCAATGAGCAGTTCTTC CASSGKGGNEQFF NA NA TRBJ2-1 TRBV9
TGTGCCAGCAGCCAGGGGCCAAGGGCTTTTGAAGCTTTCTTT CASSQGPRAFEAFF NA NA TRBJ1-1 TRBV27
TGCAGTGCCCTCGATTCTAGCGTGGATACGCAGTATTTT CSALDSSVDTQYF NA NA TRBJ2-3 TRBV20-1
TGTGCCAGCAGCCCCGGACAGGTTGAAGGCTACACCTTC CASSPGQVEGYTF TRBD1 NA TRBJ1-2 TRBV7-2
TGTGCCAGCAGCCCCCCTGGGGGCACCACTCCAAACCAAGAGACCCAGTACTTC CASSPPGGTTPNQETQYF NA few TRBJ2-5 TRBV7-9
TGTGCCTGGAGTGTACAAACCTATGGCTACACCTTC CAWSVQTYGYTF NA NA TRBJ1-2 TRBV30
TGCAGTGCCGAACGGGGGGGGCGCGAGCAGTACTTC CSAERGGREQYF TRBD2 NA TRBJ2-7 TRBV20-1
TGTGCCAGCAGTTACTCTTCCAGGGCTAACTATGGCTACACCTTC CASSYSSRANYGYTF NA NA TRBJ1-2 TRBV6-5
TGTGCCAGCAGCACCGATGCAGGGGGTACCGGCGAGCAGTACTTC CASSTDAGGTGEQYF TRBD1 NA TRBJ2-7 TRBV9